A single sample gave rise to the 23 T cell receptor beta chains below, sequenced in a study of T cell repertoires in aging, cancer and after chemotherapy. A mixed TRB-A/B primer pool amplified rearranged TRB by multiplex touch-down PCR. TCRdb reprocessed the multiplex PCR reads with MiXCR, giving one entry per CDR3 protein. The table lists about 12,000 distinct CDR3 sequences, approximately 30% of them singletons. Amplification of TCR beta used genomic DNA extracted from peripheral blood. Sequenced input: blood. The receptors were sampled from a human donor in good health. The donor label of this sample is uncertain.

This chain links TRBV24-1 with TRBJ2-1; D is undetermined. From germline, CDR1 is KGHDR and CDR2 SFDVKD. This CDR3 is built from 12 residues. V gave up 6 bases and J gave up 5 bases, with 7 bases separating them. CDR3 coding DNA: TGTGCCACCAGTTCCACGGACAATGAGCAGTTCTTC. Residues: CATSSTDNEQFF.

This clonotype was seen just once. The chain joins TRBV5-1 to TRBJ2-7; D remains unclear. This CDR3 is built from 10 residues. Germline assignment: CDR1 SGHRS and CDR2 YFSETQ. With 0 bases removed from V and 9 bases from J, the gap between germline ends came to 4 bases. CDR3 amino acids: CASSLAGQYF. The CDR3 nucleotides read TGCGCCAGCAGCTTGGCTGGGCAGTACTTC. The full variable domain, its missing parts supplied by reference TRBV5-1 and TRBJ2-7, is KAGVTQTPRYLIKTRGQQVTLSCSPISGHRSVSWYQQTPGQGLQFLFEYFSETQRNKGNFPGRFSGRQFSNSRSEMNVSTLELGDSALYLCASSLAGQYFGPGTRLTVT.

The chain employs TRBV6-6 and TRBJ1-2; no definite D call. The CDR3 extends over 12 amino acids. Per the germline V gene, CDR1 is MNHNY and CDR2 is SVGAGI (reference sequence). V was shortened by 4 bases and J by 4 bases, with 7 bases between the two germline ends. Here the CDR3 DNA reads TGTGCCAGCAGTTTTCGCAGCTATGGCTACACCTTC. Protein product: CASSFRSYGYTF.

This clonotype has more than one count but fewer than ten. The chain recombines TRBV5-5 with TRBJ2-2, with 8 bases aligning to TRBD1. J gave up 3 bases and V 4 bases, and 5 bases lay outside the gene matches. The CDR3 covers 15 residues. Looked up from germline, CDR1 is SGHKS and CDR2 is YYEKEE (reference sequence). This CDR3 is CASSRSTGDTGELFF. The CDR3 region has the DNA TGTGCCAGCAGCCGCTCGACAGGGGACACCGGGGAGCTGTTTTTT.

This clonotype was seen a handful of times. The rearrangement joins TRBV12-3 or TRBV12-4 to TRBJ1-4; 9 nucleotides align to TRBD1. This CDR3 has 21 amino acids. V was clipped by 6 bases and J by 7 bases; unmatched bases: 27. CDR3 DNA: TGTGCCAGCAGCTCGGGACAGGGAAGACTCCGTTTGGGCCCTTTGGGTGAAAAACTGTTTTTT. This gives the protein CASSSGQGRLRLGPLGEKLFF.

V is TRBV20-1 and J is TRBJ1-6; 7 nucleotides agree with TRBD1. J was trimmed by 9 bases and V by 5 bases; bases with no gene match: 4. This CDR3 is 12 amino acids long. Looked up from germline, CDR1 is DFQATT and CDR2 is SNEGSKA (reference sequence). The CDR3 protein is CSAVRQGSPLHF. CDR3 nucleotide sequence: TGCAGTGCTGTACGACAGGGTTCACCCCTCCACTTT.

CDR3 amino acids: CAWGGQGGGELFF. DNA for the CDR3: TGTGCCTGGGGGGGACAGGGCGGCGGGGAGCTGTTTTTT. This chain connects TRBV30 to TRBJ2-2; 9 bases line up with TRBD1. Per the germline V gene, CDR1 is GTSNPN and CDR2 is SVGIG (reference sequence). Unmatched junction bases numbered 5, after V lost 5 bases and J lost 7 bases. The CDR3 runs to 13 residues. The variable domain in full, completed from reference TRBV30 and TRBJ2-2, reads SQTIHQWPATLVQPVGSPLSLECTVEGTSNPNLYWYRQAAGRGLQLLFYSVGIGQISSEVPQNLSASRPQDRQFILSSKKLLLSDSGFYLCAWGGQGGGELFFGEGSRLTVL.

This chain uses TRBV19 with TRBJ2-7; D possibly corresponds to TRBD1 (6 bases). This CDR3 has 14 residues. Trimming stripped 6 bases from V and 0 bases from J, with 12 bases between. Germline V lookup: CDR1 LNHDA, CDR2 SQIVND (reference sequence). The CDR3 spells CASRPGQSSYEQYF. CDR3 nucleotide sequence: TGTGCCAGTAGGCCGGGACAAAGCTCCTACGAGCAGTACTTC.

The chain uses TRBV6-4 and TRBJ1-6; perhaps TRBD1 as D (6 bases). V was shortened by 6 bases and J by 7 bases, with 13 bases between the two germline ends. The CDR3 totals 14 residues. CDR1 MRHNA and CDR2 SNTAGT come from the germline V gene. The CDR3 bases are TGTGCCAGCAGCCAACAGGGTAGGAATTCACCCCTCCACTTT. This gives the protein CASSQQGRNSPLHF.

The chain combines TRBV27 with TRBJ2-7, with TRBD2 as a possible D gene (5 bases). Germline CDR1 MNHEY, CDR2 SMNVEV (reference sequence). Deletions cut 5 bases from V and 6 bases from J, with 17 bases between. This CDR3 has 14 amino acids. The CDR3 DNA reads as TGTGCCAGCAGTGAAGCGCCCGTCGGGGTCGAGCAGTACTTC. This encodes CASSEAPVGVEQYF.

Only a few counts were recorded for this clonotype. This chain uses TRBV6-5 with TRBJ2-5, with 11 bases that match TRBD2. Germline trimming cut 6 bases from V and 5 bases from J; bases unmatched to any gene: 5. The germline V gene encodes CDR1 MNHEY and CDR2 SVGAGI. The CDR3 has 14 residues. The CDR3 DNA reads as TGTGCCAGCAGAACTCCTAGCGGGGGGGAGACCCAGTACTTC. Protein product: CASRTPSGGETQYF.

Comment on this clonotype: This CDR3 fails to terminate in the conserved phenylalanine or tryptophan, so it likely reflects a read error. CDR3 in amino acids: CATSDPGTGDFGYTL. Here the CDR3 DNA reads TGTGCCACCAGTGATCCCGGGACAGGGGATTTCGGCTACACCCTC. This chain links TRBV24-1 with TRBJ1-2; 10 positions agree with TRBD1. J gave up 8 bases and V 3 bases, and 8 bases lay outside the gene matches. The germline V gene encodes CDR1 KGHDR and CDR2 SFDVKD. This CDR3 comprises 15 residues.

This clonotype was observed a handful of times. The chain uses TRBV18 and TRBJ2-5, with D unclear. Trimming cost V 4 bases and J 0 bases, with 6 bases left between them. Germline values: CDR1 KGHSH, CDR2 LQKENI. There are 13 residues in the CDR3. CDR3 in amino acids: CASSQLYQETQYF. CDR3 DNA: TGTGCCAGCTCACAATTGTACCAAGAGACCCAGTACTTC.

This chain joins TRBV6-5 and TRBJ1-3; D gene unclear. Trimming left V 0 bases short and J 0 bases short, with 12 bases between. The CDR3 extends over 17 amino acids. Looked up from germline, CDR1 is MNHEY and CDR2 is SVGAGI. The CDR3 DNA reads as TGTGCCAGCAGTTACTCCGCGGACGTCTACTCTGGAAACACCATATATTTT. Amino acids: CASSYSADVYSGNTIYF.

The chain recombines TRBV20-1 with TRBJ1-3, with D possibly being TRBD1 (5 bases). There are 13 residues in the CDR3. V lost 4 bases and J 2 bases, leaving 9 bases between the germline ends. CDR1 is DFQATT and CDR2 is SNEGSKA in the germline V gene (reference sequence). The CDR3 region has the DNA TGCAGTGCTACGCAGGGCGCTGGAAACACCATATATTTT. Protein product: CSATQGAGNTIYF.

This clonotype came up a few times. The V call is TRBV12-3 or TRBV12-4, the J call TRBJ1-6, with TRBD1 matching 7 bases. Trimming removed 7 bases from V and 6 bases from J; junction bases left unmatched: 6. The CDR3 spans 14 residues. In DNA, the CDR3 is TGTGCCAGCACCTCCGGGACAGCTAATTCACCCCTCCACTTT. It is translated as CASTSGTANSPLHF.

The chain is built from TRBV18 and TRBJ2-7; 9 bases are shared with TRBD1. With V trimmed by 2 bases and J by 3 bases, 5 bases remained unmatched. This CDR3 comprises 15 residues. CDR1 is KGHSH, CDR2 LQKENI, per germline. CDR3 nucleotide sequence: TGTGCCAGCTCACCAGGGACAGGGCTCAACTACGAGCAGTACTTC. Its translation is CASSPGTGLNYEQYF.

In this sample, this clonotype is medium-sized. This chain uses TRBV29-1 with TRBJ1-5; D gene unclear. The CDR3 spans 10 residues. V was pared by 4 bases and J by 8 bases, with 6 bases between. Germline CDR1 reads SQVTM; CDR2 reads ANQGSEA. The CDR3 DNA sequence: TGCAGCGTTGGGGAAGAGCCCCAGCATTTT. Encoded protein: CSVGEEPQHF.

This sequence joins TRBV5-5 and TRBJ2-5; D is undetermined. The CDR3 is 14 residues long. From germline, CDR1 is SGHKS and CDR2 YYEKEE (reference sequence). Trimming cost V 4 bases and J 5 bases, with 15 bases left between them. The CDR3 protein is CASSHSDPWETQYF. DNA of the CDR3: TGTGCCAGCAGCCACTCGGACCCTTGGGAGACCCAGTACTTC.

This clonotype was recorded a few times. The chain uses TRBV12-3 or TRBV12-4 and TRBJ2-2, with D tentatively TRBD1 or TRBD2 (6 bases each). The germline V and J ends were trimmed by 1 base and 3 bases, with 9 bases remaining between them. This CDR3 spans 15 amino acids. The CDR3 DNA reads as TGTGCCAGCAGTTTAGGGGGGGCCGACACCGGGGAGCTGTTTTTT. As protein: CASSLGGADTGELFF.

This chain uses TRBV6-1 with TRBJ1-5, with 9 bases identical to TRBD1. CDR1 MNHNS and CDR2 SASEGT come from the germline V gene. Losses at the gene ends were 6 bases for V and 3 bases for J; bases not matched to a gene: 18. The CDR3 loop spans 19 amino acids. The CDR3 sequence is CASSQEQGAGGKNNQPQHF. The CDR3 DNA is TGTGCCAGCAGCCAAGAACAGGGGGCGGGTGGGAAAAACAATCAGCCCCAGCATTTT.

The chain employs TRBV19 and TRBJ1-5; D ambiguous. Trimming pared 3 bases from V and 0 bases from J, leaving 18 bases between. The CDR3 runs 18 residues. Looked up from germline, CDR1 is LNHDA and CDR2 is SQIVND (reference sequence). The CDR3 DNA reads TGTGCCAGTAGTATTAATTACGTTAAGCGACTTAGCAATCAGCCCCAGCATTTT. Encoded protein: CASSINYVKRLSNQPQHF.

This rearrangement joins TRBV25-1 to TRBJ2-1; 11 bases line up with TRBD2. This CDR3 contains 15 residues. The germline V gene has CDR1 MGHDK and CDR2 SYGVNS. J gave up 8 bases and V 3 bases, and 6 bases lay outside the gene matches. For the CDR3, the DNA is TGTGCCAGCAGTGAGCAGACTAGCGGGGTCGATGAGCAGTTCTTC. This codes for CASSEQTSGVDEQFF.